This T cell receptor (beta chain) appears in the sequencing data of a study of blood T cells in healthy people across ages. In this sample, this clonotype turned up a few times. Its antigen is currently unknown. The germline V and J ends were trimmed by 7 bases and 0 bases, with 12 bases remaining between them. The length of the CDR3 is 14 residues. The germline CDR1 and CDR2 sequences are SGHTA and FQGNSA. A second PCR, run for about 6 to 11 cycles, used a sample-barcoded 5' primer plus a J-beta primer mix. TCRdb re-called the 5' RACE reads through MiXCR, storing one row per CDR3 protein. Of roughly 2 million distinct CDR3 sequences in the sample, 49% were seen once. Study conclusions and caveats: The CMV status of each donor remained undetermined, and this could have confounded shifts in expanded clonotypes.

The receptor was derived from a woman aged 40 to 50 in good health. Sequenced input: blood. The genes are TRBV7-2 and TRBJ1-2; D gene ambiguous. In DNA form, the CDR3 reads TGTGCCAGCATACTAACAGCAGCTAACTATGGCTACACCTTC. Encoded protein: CASILTAANYGYTF.